This TCR beta chain was sequenced for a study of cytomegalovirus exposure and HLA in healthy donors. Use of 60 Vbeta and 13 Jbeta primers characterized the PCR. Clones were sequenced by immunoSEQ multiplex PCR, and TCRdb holds only the in-frame ones, with some missing. There are about 180,000 clones in the sample; 76% occur only once, and 1.5% to 2% lies in the top ten. V trimming: 3 bases; J trimming: 7 bases; junction bases outside the gene matches: 3. This CDR3 spans 13 amino acids. The germline CDR1 and CDR2 sequences are SGHVS and FQNEAQ. The specimen sequenced was PBMCs. The chain has TRBV7-8 and TRBJ2-7; TRBD1 agrees at 10 bases. This receptor was taken from a man between 18 and 29 years old in good health and CMV-seronegative. In DNA form, the CDR3 reads TGTGCCAGCAGCTTGGACAGGGGGTCAGAGCAGTACTTC. As protein: CASSLDRGSEQYF.